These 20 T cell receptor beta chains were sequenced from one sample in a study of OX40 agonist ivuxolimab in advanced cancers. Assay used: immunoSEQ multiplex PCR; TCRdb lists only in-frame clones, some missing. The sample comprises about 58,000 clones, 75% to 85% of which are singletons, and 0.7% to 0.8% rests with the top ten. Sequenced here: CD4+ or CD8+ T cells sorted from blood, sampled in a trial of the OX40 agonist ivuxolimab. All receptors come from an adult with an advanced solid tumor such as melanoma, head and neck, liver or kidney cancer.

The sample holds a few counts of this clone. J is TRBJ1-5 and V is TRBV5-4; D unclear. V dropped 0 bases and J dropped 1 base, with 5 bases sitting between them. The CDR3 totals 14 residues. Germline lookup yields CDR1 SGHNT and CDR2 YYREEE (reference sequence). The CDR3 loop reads CASSLAGSNQPQHF. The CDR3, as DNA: TGTGCCAGCAGCTTGGCCGGGAGCAATCAGCCCCAGCATTTT.

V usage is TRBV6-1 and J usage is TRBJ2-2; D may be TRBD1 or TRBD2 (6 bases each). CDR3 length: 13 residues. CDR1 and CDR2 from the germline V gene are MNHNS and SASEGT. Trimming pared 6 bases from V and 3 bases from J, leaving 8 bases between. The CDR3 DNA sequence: TGTGCCAGCAGAGGGGGGTACACCGGGGAGCTGTTTTTT. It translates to CASRGGYTGELFF.

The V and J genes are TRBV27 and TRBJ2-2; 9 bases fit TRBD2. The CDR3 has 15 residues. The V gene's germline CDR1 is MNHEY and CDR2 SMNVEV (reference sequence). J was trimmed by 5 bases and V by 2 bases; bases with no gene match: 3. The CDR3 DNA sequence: TGTGCCAGCAGTTTAATAGCGGGGGTAACCGGGGAGCTGTTTTTT. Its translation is CASSLIAGVTGELFF.

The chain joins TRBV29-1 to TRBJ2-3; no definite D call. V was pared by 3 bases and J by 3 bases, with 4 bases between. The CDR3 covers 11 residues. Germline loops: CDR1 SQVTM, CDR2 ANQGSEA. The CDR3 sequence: CSVDLTDTQYF. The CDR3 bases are TGCAGCGTTGATTTGACAGATACGCAGTATTTT.

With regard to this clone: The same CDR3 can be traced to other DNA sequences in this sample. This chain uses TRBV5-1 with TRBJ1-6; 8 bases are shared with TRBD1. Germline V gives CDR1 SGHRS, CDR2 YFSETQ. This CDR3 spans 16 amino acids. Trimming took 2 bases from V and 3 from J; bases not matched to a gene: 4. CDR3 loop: CASSFGTGVYNSPLHF. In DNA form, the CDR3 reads TGCGCCAGCAGCTTCGGGACAGGCGTCTATAATTCACCCCTCCACTTT. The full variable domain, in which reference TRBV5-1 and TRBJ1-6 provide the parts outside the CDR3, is KAGVTQTPRYLIKTRGQQVTLSCSPISGHRSVSWYQQTPGQGLQFLFEYFSETQRNKGNFPGRFSGRQFSNSRSEMNVSTLELGDSALYLCASSFGTGVYNSPLHFGNGTRLTVT.

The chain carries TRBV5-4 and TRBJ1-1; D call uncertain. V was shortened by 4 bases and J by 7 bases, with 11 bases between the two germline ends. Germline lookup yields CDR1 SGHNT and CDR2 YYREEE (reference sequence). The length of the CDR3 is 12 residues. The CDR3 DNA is TGTGCCAGCAGCCAGTCAGGAGTTGAAGCTTTCTTT. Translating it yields CASSQSGVEAFF.

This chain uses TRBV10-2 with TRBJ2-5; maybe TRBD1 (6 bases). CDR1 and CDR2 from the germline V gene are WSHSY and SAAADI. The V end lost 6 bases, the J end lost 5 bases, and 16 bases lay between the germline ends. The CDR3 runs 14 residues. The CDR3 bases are TGCGCCAGCAGCCCGACAGGATCGTCCGAGACCCAGTACTTC. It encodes CASSPTGSSETQYF.

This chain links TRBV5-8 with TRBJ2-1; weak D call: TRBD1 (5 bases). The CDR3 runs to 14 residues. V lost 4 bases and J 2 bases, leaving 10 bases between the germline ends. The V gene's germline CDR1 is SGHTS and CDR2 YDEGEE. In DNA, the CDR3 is TGTGCCAGCAGCCAGGGTGAGGCCTACAATGAGCAGTTCTTC. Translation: CASSQGEAYNEQFF.

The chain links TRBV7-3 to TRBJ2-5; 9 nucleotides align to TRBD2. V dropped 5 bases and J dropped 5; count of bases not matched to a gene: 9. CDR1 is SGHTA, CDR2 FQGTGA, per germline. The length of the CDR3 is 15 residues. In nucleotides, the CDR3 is TGTGCCAGCAGCCCCACCGGAGCGGGGGGTGAGACCCAGTACTTC. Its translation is CASSPTGAGGETQYF.

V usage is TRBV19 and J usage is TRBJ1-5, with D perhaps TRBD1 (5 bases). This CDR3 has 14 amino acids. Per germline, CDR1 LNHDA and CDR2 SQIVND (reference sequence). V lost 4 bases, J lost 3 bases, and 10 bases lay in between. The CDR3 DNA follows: TGTGCCAGTAGTACAGGGACGGCCAATCAGCCCCAGCATTTT. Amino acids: CASSTGTANQPQHF.

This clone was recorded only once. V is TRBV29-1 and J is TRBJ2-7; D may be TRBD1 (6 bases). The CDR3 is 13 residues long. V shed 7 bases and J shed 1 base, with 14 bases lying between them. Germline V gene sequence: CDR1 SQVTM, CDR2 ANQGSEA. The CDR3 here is CSAAGALSYEQYF. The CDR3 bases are TGCAGCGCCGCAGGGGCCCTTTCCTACGAGCAGTACTTC.

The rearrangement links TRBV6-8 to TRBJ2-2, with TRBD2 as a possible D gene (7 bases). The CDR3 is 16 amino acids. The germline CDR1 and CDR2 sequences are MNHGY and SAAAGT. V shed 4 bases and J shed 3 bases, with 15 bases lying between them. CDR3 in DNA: TGTGCCAGCAGTTCACAGGGAGGGAAGGACACCGGGGAGCTGTTTTTT. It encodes CASSSQGGKDTGELFF.

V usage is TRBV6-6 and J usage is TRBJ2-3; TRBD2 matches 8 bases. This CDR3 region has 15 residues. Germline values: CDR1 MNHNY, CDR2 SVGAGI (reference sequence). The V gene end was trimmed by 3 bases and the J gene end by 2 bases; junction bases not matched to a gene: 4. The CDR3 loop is CASSYGAGDTDTQYF. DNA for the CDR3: TGTGCCAGCAGTTATGGAGCGGGGGACACAGATACGCAGTATTTT.

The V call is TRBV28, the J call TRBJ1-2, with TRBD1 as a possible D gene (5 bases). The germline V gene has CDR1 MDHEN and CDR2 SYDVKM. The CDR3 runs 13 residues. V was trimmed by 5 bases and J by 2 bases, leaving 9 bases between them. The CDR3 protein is CASSGTYNYGYTF. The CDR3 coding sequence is TGTGCCAGCAGTGGGACGTACAACTATGGCTACACCTTC.

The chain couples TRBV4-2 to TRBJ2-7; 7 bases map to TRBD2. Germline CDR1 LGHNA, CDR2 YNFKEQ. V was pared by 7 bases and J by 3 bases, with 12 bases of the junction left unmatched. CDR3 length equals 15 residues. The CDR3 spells CASTPSGRGNYEQYF. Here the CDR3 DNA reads TGTGCCAGCACCCCCTCAGGGAGGGGCAACTACGAGCAGTACTTC.

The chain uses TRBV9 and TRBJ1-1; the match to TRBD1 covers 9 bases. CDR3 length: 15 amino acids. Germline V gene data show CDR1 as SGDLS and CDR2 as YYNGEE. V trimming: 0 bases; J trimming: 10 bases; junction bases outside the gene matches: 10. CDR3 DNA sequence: TGTGCCAGCAGCGTAGAAGCAGCACAGGGGGCGGTAGCTTTCTTT. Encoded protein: CASSVEAAQGAVAFF.

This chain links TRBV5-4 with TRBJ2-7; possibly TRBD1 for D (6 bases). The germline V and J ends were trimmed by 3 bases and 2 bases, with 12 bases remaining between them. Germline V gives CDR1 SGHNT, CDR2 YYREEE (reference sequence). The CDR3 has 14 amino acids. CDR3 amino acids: CASSSRTAAYEQYF. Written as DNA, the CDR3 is TGTGCCAGCAGCTCCCGGACAGCAGCCTACGAGCAGTACTTC.

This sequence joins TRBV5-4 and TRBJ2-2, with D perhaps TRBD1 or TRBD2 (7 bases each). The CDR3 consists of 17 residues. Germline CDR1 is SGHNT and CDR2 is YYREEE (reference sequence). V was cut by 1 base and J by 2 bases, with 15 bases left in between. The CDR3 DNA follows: TGTGCCAGCAGCTTGCCCCGACAGGGACTAAACACCGGGGAGCTGTTTTTT. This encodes CASSLPRQGLNTGELFF.

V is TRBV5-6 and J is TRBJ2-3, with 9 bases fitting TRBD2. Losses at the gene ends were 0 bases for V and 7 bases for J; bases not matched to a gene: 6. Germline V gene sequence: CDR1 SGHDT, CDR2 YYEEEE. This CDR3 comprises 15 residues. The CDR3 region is CASSLVGSGGNTQYF. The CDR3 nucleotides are TGTGCCAGCAGCTTGGTTGGCAGCGGGGGGAATACGCAGTATTTT.

The CDR3 spells CASSAGAVGAGRETQYF. In nucleotides, the CDR3 is TGTGCCAGCAGCGCCGGGGCGGTGGGGGCAGGGCGGGAGACCCAGTACTTC. J is TRBJ2-5 and V is TRBV9; D perhaps matches TRBD1 (6 bases). The CDR3 totals 17 residues. The V gene's germline CDR1 is SGDLS and CDR2 YYNGEE. Trimming cost V 3 bases and J 5 bases, with 23 bases left between them.